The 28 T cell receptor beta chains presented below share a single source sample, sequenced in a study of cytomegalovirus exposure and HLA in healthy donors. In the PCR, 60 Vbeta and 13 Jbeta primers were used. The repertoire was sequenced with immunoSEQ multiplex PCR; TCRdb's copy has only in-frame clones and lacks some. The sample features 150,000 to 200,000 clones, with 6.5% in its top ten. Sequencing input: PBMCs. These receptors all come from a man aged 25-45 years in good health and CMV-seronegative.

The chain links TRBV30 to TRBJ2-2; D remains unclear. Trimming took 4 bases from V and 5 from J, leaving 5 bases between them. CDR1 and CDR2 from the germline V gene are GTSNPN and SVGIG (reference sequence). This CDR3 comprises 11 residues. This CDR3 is CAWTPTGELFF. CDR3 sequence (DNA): TGTGCCTGGACCCCAACCGGGGAGCTGTTTTTT.

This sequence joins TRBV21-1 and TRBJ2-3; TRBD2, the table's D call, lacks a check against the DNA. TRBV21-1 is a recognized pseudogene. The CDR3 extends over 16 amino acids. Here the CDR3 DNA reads TGTGCCAGCAGCAAAATCGCGGGGGGGATCACAGATACGCAGTATTTT. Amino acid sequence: CASSKIAGGITDTQYF.

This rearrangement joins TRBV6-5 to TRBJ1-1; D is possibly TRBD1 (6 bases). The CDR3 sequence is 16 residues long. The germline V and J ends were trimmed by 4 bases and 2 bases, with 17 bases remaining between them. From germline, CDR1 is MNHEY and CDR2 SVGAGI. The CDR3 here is CASSFLGAGPNTEAFF. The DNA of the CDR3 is TGTGCCAGCAGTTTCCTGGGGGCCGGTCCCAACACTGAAGCTTTCTTT.

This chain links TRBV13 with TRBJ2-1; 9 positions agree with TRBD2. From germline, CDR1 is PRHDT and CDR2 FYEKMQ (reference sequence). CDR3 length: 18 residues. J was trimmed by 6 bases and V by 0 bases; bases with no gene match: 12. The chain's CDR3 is CASSLGIGLAGVGNEQFF. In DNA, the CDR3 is TGTGCCAGCAGCTTAGGCATTGGGTTAGCGGGAGTAGGCAATGAGCAGTTCTTC.

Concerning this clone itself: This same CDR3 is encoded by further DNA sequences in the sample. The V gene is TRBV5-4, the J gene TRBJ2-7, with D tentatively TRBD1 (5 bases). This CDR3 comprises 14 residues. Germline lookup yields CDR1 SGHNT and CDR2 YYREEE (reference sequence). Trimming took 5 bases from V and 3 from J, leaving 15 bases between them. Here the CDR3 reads CASRDDSLSYEQYF. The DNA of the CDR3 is TGTGCCAGCAGGGACGACAGCCTAAGCTACGAGCAGTACTTC.

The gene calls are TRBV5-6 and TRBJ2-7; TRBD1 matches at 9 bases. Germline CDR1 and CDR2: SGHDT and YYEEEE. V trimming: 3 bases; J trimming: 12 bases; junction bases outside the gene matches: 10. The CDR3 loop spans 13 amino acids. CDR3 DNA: TGTGCCAGCAGCTCGGGACAGGGCCAGAGGGGGTACTTC. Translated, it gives CASSSGQGQRGYF.

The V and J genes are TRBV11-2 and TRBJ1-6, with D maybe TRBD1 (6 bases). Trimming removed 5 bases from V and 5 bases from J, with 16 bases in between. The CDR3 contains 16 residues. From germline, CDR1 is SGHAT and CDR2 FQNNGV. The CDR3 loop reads CASSRPGGADNSPLHF. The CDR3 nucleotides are TGTGCCAGCAGCCGTCCCGGGGGGGCGGATAATTCACCCCTCCACTTT.

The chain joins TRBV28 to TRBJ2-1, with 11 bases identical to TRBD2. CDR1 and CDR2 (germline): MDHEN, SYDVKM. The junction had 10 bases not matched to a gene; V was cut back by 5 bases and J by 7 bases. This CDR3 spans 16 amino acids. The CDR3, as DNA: TGTGCCAGCAGTCCGGCCGGGACTAGCGGTAAAAATGAGCAGTTCTTC. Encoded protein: CASSPAGTSGKNEQFF.

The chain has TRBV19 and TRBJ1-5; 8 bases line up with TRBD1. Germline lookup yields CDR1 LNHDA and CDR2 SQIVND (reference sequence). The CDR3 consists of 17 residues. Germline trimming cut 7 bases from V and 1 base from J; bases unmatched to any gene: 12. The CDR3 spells CASTQGQVYGSNQPQHF. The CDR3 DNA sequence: TGTGCCAGTACCCAGGGACAGGTATACGGCAGCAATCAGCCCCAGCATTTT.

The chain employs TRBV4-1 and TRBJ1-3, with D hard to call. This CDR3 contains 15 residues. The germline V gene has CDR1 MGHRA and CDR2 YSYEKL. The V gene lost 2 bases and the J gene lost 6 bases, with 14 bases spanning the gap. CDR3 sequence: CASSQTRGLANTIYF. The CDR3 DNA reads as TGCGCCAGCAGCCAAACGCGGGGTCTCGCAAACACCATATATTTT.

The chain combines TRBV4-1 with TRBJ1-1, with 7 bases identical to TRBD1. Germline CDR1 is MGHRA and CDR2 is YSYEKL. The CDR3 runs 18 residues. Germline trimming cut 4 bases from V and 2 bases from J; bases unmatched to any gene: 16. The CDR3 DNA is TGCGCCAGCAGCCGAAACAGGGGAGAGAGATCACGAAACACTGAAGCTTTCTTT. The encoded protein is CASSRNRGERSRNTEAFF.

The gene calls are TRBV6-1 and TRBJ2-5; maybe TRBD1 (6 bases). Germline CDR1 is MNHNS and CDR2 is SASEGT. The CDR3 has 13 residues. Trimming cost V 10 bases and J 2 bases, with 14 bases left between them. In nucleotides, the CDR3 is TGTGCCATCTTACAGGGCCTACAAGAGACCCAGTACTTC. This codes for CAILQGLQETQYF.

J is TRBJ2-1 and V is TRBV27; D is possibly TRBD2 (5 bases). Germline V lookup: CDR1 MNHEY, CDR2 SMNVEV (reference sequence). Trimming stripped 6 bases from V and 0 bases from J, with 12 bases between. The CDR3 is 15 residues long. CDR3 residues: CASSSDAGSYNEQFF. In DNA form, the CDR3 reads TGTGCCAGCAGCAGTGACGCGGGCTCCTACAATGAGCAGTTCTTC.

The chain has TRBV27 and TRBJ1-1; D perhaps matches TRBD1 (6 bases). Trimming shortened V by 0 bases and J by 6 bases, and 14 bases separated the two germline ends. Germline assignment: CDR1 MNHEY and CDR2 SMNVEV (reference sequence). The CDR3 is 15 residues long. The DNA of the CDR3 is TGTGCCAGCAGTTTATCGTATCAGGGGAGCGCTGAAGCTTTCTTT. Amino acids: CASSLSYQGSAEAFF.

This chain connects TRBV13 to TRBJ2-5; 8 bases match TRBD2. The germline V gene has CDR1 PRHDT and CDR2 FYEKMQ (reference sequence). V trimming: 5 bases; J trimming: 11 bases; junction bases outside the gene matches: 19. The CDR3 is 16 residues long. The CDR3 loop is CASSPRRTSLPREQYF. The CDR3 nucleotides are TGTGCCAGCAGCCCTCGGCGGACTAGCCTCCCGCGAGAGCAGTACTTC.

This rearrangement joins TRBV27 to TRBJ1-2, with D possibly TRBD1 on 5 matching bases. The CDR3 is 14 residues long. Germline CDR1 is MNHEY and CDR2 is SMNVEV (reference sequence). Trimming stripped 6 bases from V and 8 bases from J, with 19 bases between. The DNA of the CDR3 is TGTGCCAGCAGCGCCATTCGGGACTCAGGGGGCTACACCTTC. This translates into CASSAIRDSGGYTF.

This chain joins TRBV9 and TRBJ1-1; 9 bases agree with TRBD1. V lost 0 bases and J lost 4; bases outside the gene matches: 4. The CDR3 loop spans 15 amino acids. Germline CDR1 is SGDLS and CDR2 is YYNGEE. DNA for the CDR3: TGTGCCAGCAGCGTAGGGGGACAGGGCGGCACTGAAGCTTTCTTT. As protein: CASSVGGQGGTEAFF. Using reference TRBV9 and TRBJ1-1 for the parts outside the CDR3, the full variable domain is DSGVTQTPKHLITATGQRVTLRCSPRSGDLSVYWYQQSLDQGLQFLIQYYNGEERAKGNILERFSAQQFPDLHSELNLSSLELGDSALYFCASSVGGQGGTEAFFGQGTRLTVV.

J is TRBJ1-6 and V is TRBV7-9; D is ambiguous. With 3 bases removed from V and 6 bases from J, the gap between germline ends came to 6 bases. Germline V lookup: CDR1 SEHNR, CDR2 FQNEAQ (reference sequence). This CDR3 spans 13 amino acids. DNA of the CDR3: TGTGCCAGCAGCTTCGGCGGTAATTCACCCCTCCACTTT. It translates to CASSFGGNSPLHF.

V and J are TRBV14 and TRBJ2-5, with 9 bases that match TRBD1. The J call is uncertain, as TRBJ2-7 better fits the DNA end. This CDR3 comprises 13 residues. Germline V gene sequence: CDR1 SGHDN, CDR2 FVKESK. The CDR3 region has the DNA TGTGCCAGCAGCCGGGACAGGGCGTTCGAGCAGTACTTC. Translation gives CASSRDRAFEQYF.

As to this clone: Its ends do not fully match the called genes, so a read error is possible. The CDR3 reads CASTLINEGAYNEQFF. The CDR3 bases are TGTGCCAGCACCTTAATTAACGAGGGGGCCTACAATGAGCAGTTCTTC. The genes are TRBV7-6 and TRBJ2-1; maybe TRBD1 (6 bases). The CDR3 sequence is 16 residues long. Germline V gives CDR1 SGHVS, CDR2 FNYEAQ.

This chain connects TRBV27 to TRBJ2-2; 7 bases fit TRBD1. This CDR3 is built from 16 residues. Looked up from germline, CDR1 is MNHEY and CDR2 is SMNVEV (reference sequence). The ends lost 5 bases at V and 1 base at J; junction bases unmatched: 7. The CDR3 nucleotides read TGTGCCAGCAGTAGGTCCGGGACAGAGAACACCGGGGAGCTGTTTTTT. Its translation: CASSRSGTENTGELFF.

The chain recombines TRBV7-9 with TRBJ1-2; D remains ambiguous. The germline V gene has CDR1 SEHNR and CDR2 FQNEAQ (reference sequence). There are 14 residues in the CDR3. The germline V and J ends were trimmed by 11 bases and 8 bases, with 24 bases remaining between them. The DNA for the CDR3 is TGTGCCCTTAGAGGGAGGGCCCGCTCTCACGGCTACACCTTC. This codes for CALRGRARSHGYTF.

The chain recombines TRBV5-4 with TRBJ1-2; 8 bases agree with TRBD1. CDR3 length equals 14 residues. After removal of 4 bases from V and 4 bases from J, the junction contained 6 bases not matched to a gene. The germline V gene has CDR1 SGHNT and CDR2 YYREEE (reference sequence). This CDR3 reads CASSTTGAIYGYTF. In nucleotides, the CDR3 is TGTGCCAGCAGCACGACAGGGGCCATCTATGGCTACACCTTC.

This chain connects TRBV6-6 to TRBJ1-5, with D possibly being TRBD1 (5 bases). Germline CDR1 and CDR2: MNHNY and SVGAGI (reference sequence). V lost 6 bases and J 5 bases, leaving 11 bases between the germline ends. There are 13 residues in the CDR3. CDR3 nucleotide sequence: TGTGCCAGCAGAGCAGGGAGGGATCAGCCCCAGCATTTT. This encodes CASRAGRDQPQHF.

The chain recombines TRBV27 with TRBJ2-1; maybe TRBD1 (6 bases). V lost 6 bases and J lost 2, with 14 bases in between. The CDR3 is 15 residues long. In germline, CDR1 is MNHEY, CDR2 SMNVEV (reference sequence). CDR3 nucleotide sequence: TGTGCCAGCAGCTCCGGACAGAGACCCTACAATGAGCAGTTCTTC. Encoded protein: CASSSGQRPYNEQFF.

CDR3 sequence (DNA): TGTGCCAGCTCACCTACGGGAGCCAGGGACACTGAAGCTTTCTTT. Translated: CASSPTGARDTEAFF. This chain links TRBV18 with TRBJ1-1, with D perhaps matching TRBD1 (5 bases). Germline lookup yields CDR1 KGHSH and CDR2 LQKENI. The CDR3 consists of 15 residues. The V end lost 3 bases, the J end lost 3 bases, and 14 bases lay between the germline ends.

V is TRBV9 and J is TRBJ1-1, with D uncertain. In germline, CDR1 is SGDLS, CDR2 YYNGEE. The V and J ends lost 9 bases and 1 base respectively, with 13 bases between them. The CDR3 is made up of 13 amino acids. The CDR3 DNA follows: TGTGCCACCTCACCCCGGGAGAACACTGAAGCTTTCTTT. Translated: CATSPRENTEAFF.

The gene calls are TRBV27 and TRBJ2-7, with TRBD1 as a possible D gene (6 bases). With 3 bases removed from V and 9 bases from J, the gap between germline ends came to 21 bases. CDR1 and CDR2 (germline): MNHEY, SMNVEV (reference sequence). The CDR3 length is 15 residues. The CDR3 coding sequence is TGTGCCAGCAGTTTGGGGCGTTCAGCAAGGACAGCGCAGTACTTC. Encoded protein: CASSLGRSARTAQYF.